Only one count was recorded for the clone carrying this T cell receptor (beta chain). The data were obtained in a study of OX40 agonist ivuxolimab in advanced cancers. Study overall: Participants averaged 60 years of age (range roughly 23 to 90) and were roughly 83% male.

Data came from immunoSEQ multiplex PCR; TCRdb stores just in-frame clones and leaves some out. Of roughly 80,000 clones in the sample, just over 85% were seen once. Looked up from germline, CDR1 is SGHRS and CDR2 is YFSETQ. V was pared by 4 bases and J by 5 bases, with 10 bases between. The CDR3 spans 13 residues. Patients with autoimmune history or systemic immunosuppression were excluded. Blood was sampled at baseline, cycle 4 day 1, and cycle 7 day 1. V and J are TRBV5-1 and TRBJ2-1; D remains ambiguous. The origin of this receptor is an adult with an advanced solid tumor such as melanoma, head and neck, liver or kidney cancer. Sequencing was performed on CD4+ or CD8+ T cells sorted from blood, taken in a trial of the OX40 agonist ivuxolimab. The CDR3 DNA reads TGCGCCAGCAGCCCTCAGGTACACAATGAGCAGTTCTTC. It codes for CASSPQVHNEQFF.